Presented here are 15 T cell receptor beta chains from one specimen sequenced in a study of blood T cell repertoires in COVID-19. Profiled with immunoSEQ multiplex PCR; TCRdb holds only in-frame clones, not every one. The sample has 150,000 or so clones, roughly 80% seen once. The sequencing sample was made of PBMCs or T cells enriched from blood (not recorded which). Receptors were obtained from a woman between 50 and 59 years old who had recovered from COVID-19.

The CDR3 loop reads CASSEKTGGRITEAFF. CDR3 nucleotide sequence: TGTGCCAGCAGCGAGAAGACAGGGGGAAGGATCACTGAAGCTTTCTTT. V is TRBV5-4 and J is TRBJ1-1; 9 bases are a match to TRBD1. The germline V gene encodes CDR1 SGHNT and CDR2 YYREEE (reference sequence). The CDR3 is 16 residues long. V was pared by 4 bases and J by 4 bases, with 11 bases of the junction left unmatched.

This clone was recorded a few times. The chain employs TRBV5-5 and TRBJ1-5, with TRBD1 matching over 7 bases. Germline V gene lookup returns CDR1 SGHKS and CDR2 YYEKEE (reference sequence). The V gene end was trimmed by 4 bases and the J gene end by 9 bases; junction bases not matched to a gene: 16. The CDR3 has 16 amino acids. This chain's CDR3 is CASSARQDRHRGPQHF. The CDR3 DNA reads as TGTGCCAGCAGCGCCCGCCAGGACAGGCATCGGGGGCCCCAGCATTTT.

This chain links TRBV19 with TRBJ1-6; 8 nucleotides match TRBD1. The CDR3 runs to 13 residues. Germline CDR1 and CDR2: LNHDA and SQIVND (reference sequence). The CDR3, as DNA: TGTGGTGCCTCCGACAGGGGTAATTCACCCCTCCACTTT. It specifies CGASDRGNSPLHF.

The chain combines TRBV10-3 with TRBJ1-5; unclear D gene. V shed 2 bases and J shed 0 bases, with 8 bases lying between them. From germline, CDR1 is ENHRY and CDR2 SYGVKD. The CDR3 runs 15 residues. The CDR3 sequence is CAISEQAGSNQPQHF. CDR3 coding DNA: TGTGCCATCAGTGAGCAGGCAGGTAGCAATCAGCCCCAGCATTTT.

The chain is built from TRBV7-3 and TRBJ2-1; 8 positions agree with TRBD2. The CDR3 totals 16 residues. Germline CDR1 and CDR2: SGHTA and FQGTGA. J gave up 6 bases and V 0 bases, and 7 bases lay outside the gene matches. CDR3 coding DNA: TGTGCCAGCAGCTTAACGCCAGCGGGGGATTTCAATGAGCAGTTCTTC. Its protein product is CASSLTPAGDFNEQFF.

This chain links TRBV2 with TRBJ2-1; the match to TRBD2 covers 13 bases. J was trimmed by 4 bases and V by 2 bases; bases with no gene match: 2. There are 16 residues in the CDR3. Germline values: CDR1 SNHLY, CDR2 FYNNEI. The CDR3 nucleotides are TGTGCCAGCAGTGAAAGGGGACTAGCGGGGTACAATGAGCAGTTCTTC. Encoded protein: CASSERGLAGYNEQFF.

The V gene is TRBV19, the J gene TRBJ2-1; TRBD1 matches at 7 bases. The CDR3 extends over 15 amino acids. Germline assignment: CDR1 LNHDA and CDR2 SQIVND (reference sequence). V was clipped by 6 bases and J by 4 bases; unmatched bases: 9. The CDR3 spells CASRVGQADYNEQFF. The CDR3 nucleotides are TGTGCCAGTAGAGTCGGACAGGCCGATTACAATGAGCAGTTCTTC.

This clone was observed a handful of times. V usage is TRBV19 and J usage is TRBJ2-2, with D uncertain. The V gene's germline CDR1 is LNHDA and CDR2 SQIVND (reference sequence). V was pared by 2 bases and J by 7 bases, with 5 bases between. The CDR3 covers 12 residues. CDR3 sequence (DNA): TGTGCCAGTAGTATAACGGTCGGGGAGCTGTTTTTT. Translated, it gives CASSITVGELFF.

This sequence joins TRBV6-6 and TRBJ2-4; tentative D call: TRBD2 (6 bases). The germline gives CDR1 MNHNY, CDR2 SVGAGI (reference sequence). Trimming shortened V by 10 bases and J by 3 bases, and 22 bases separated the two germline ends. The CDR3 sequence is 16 residues long. The CDR3 nucleotides are TGTGCCACCTCTTCCCCGACCGCGGGGCACAAAAACATTCAGTACTTC. Protein product: CATSSPTAGHKNIQYF.

The table lists this clone with a count of one. The chain combines TRBV28 with TRBJ2-5, with 7 bases matching TRBD1. The J segment lost 5 bases and the V segment lost 6 bases, leaving 6 bases of the junction unmatched. Germline CDR1 reads MDHEN; CDR2 reads SYDVKM. The CDR3 sequence is 13 residues long. CDR3 nucleotides: TGTGCCAGCAGGTCCCACAGGGGCGAGACCCAGTACTTC. Its translation is CASRSHRGETQYF.

There are a few counts of this clone. The rearrangement links TRBV28 to TRBJ1-1; 9 positions match TRBD1. The ends lost 11 bases at V and 6 bases at J; junction bases unmatched: 10. The CDR3 runs 13 residues. The germline gives CDR1 MDHEN, CDR2 SYDVKM. The CDR3 coding sequence is TGTGCCTGCAAAACAGGGGGCAACCCTGAAGCTTTCTTT. It encodes CACKTGGNPEAFF.

This chain connects TRBV7-2 to TRBJ1-2; D perhaps matches TRBD1 (5 bases). Trimming removed 5 bases at V and 3 bases at J, with 16 bases between. Germline V lookup: CDR1 SGHTA, CDR2 FQGNSA. The CDR3 is 15 amino acids. The CDR3: CASSTYVGGDYGYTF. The CDR3 bases are TGTGCCAGCAGCACATATGTTGGGGGGGACTATGGCTACACCTTC.

This chain uses TRBV19 with TRBJ1-6; D uncertain. This CDR3 comprises 12 residues. Trimming took off 6 bases at V and 6 bases at J, with 6 bases between the two ends. CDR1 is LNHDA and CDR2 is SQIVND in the germline V gene (reference sequence). The CDR3 spells CASRTFNSPLHF. DNA for the CDR3: TGTGCCAGTAGGACATTTAATTCACCCCTCCACTTT.

CDR3: CASSLAGGQNYEQYV. The CDR3 region has the DNA TGCGCCAGCAGCTTGGCCGGGGGACAGAATTACGAGCAGTACGTC. The chain employs TRBV5-1 and TRBJ2-7, with D maybe TRBD1 (7 bases). This CDR3 comprises 15 residues. V lost 0 bases and J lost 4, with 14 bases in between. Germline CDR1 and CDR2: SGHRS and YFSETQ.

The chain joins TRBV2 to TRBJ2-1, with D possibly being TRBD1 (6 bases). The germline CDR1 and CDR2 sequences are SNHLY and FYNNEI. The CDR3 covers 15 residues. V lost 3 bases and J 7 bases, leaving 16 bases between the germline ends. CDR3 protein: CASSDFGAGANEQFF. CDR3 in DNA: TGTGCCAGCAGTGACTTCGGGGCAGGGGCGAATGAGCAGTTCTTC.